The present T cell receptor beta chain was sequenced within a study of blood T cell repertoires in COVID-19. Study details: Researchers got acute and convalescent COVID-19 samples from the United States, Italy and Spain.

CDR3 length equals 12 residues. V dropped 4 bases and J dropped 7; count of bases not matched to a gene: 2. Germline V gives CDR1 SGHTS, CDR2 YDEGEE. Clones were sequenced by immunoSEQ multiplex PCR, and TCRdb holds only the in-frame ones, with some missing. The table shows around 200,000 clones, with around 84% occurring only once. The sequencing sample was made of peripheral blood. The chain links TRBV5-8 to TRBJ1-1, with 9 positions matching TRBD1. The TCR sequence derives from a woman aged 70-85 years with COVID-19, enrolled during active disease. The CDR3 region is CASSRDRDEAFF. CDR3 in DNA: TGTGCCAGCAGCCGGGACAGGGATGAAGCTTTCTTT.